The 25 T cell receptor beta chains given below trace back to one sample, sequenced in a study of somatic mutations in cytotoxic T cells in rheumatoid arthritis. Libraries were prepared by immunoSEQ multiplex PCR; TCRdb keeps only in-frame clonotypes and omits some of them. Of about 10,000 clones in the sample, under 95% were seen once. The specimen sequenced was CD8+ T cells sorted from blood. These receptor sequences come from a woman under 30 with rheumatoid arthritis.

V and J are TRBV4-1 and TRBJ2-3, with 10 bases fitting TRBD2. The CDR3 has 16 amino acids. Germline assignment: CDR1 MGHRA and CDR2 YSYEKL. With V trimmed by 4 bases and J by 1 base, 5 bases remained unmatched. The CDR3 region has the DNA TGCGCCAGCAGCCTGGCCGGGACTAGCGGCACAGATACGCAGTATTTT. This codes for CASSLAGTSGTDTQYF.

This clone was observed a single time. The chain uses TRBV5-1 and TRBJ2-2; TRBD1 aligns across 8 bases. V shed 6 bases, J shed 2 bases, and the junction held 3 bases outside the gene matches. CDR3 length equals 14 residues. The V gene's germline CDR1 is SGHRS and CDR2 YFSETQ. CDR3: CASIGQGNTGELFF. CDR3 in DNA: TGCGCCAGCATCGGACAGGGCAACACCGGGGAGCTGTTTTTT.

The rearrangement uses TRBV6-1 and TRBJ2-2; 12 bases fit TRBD1. V lost 3 bases and J lost 8; bases outside the gene matches: 7. CDR1 MNHNS and CDR2 SASEGT come from the germline V gene. The CDR3 consists of 16 residues. CDR3 protein: CASSEGDRGQGGELFF. CDR3 sequence (DNA): TGTGCCAGCAGTGAGGGGGACAGGGGGCAGGGAGGGGAGCTGTTTTTT.

The CDR3 DNA is TGTGCCAGCAGCCCTGTCCTGGGGGAGCTGTTTTTT. This sequence encodes CASSPVLGELFF. This chain uses TRBV7-9 with TRBJ2-2; D not certain. Germline V gene data show CDR1 as SEHNR and CDR2 as FQNEAQ (reference sequence). Trimming shortened V by 5 bases and J by 8 bases, and 9 bases separated the two germline ends. The CDR3 covers 12 residues.

This sequence joins TRBV7-3 and TRBJ2-1; 7 bases align to TRBD2. The CDR3 sequence is 17 residues long. Looked up from germline, CDR1 is SGHTA and CDR2 is FQGTGA. J lost 6 bases, V lost 5 bases, and 16 bases had no gene match. CDR3: CASSLSGGSSGGNEQFF. CDR3 in DNA: TGTGCCAGCAGCCTCTCGGGCGGGAGCTCCGGGGGCAATGAGCAGTTCTTC.

V gene TRBV7-6 combines with J gene TRBJ1-2, with D possibly being TRBD1 (5 bases). CDR1 SGHVS and CDR2 FNYEAQ come from the germline V gene. V lost 0 bases and J lost 10, with 18 bases in between. The CDR3 totals 15 residues. CDR3 nucleotides: TGTGCCAGCAGCTTAGCCACCGGGCCAAGGGGCGACTACACCTTC. The encoded protein is CASSLATGPRGDYTF.

The chain carries TRBV27 and TRBJ1-3; D remains ambiguous. Trimming cost V 6 bases and J 8 bases, with 14 bases left between them. The germline V gene encodes CDR1 MNHEY and CDR2 SMNVEV (reference sequence). The CDR3 totals 13 residues. CDR3 bases: TGTGCCAGCAGCCCTTTTGGGCCGGACACCATATATTTT. As protein: CASSPFGPDTIYF.

The chain joins TRBV11-2 to TRBJ1-2; 9 positions match TRBD1. The CDR3 loop spans 15 amino acids. Germline CDR1 reads SGHAT; CDR2 reads FQNNGV. V dropped 5 bases and J dropped 5; count of bases not matched to a gene: 9. CDR3 residues: CASSGWTGERYGYTF. The CDR3 coding sequence is TGTGCCAGCAGCGGTTGGACAGGGGAGAGGTATGGCTACACCTTC.

The chain has TRBV9 and TRBJ2-1; D unclear. The CDR3 contains 13 residues. The V and J ends lost 0 bases and 10 bases respectively, with 11 bases between them. CDR1 is SGDLS, CDR2 YYNGEE, per germline. CDR3 DNA sequence: TGTGCCAGCAGCGTAGGCGCCTCCGGGGAGCAGTTCTTC. Residues: CASSVGASGEQFF.

This sequence joins TRBV4-1 and TRBJ2-1, with 10 bases fitting TRBD2. The V gene's germline CDR1 is MGHRA and CDR2 YSYEKL. The CDR3 contains 15 residues. J was trimmed by 9 bases and V by 1 base; bases with no gene match: 6. DNA for the CDR3: TGCGCCAGCAGCCAAGCAACTAGCGGGACCATTGAGCAGTTCTTC. This codes for CASSQATSGTIEQFF.

The chain has TRBV5-8 and TRBJ1-5, with TRBD1 matching over 8 bases. CDR3 length: 16 amino acids. Per the germline V gene, CDR1 is SGHTS and CDR2 is YDEGEE. J lost 4 bases, V lost 4 bases, and 10 bases had no gene match. CDR3 bases: TGTGCCAGCAGCCATATAGGACAGGGACCGAATCAGCCCCAGCATTTT. Its protein is CASSHIGQGPNQPQHF.

The chain couples TRBV27 to TRBJ2-3; D is perhaps TRBD2 (5 bases). The germline V gene has CDR1 MNHEY and CDR2 SMNVEV (reference sequence). The CDR3 is 14 amino acids. Trimming took 6 bases from V and 4 from J, leaving 14 bases between them. CDR3 amino acids: CASRVGVSSDTQYF. CDR3 in DNA: TGTGCCAGCAGGGTGGGAGTTTCATCAGATACGCAGTATTTT.

This rearrangement joins TRBV13 to TRBJ2-3; 9 bases are shared with TRBD2. V lost 4 bases to trimming and J lost 2 bases; unmatched junction nucleotides: 10. The germline V gene encodes CDR1 PRHDT and CDR2 FYEKMQ (reference sequence). The CDR3 is 17 residues long. CDR3 region: CASSSMERGAPTDTQYF. In DNA form, the CDR3 reads TGTGCCAGCAGCTCCATGGAGCGGGGGGCTCCCACAGATACGCAGTATTTT.

The V gene is TRBV27, the J gene TRBJ2-3, with a tentative D call TRBD2 (6 bases). CDR3 length: 16 residues. The germline CDR1 and CDR2 sequences are MNHEY and SMNVEV (reference sequence). Trimming pared 5 bases from V and 0 bases from J, leaving 15 bases between. The chain's CDR3 is CASSLSPGTSTDTQYF. The CDR3 nucleotides read TGTGCCAGCAGTCTCTCCCCGGGGACTAGCACAGATACGCAGTATTTT.

This clone was seen only once. J is TRBJ1-2 and V is TRBV27; D possibly corresponds to TRBD1 (6 bases). The CDR3 extends over 15 amino acids. Between the trimmed V and J ends, which lost 1 base and 10 bases, there was a span of 19 bases. Germline V CDR1 and CDR2: MNHEY, SMNVEV (reference sequence). The CDR3 reads CASSLYRALTMDYTF. The CDR3 DNA follows: TGTGCCAGCAGTTTATACAGGGCGTTAACTATGGACTACACCTTC.

The genes are TRBV5-5 and TRBJ2-3, with a possible D match to TRBD1 (6 bases). The V gene lost 0 bases and the J gene lost 6 bases, with 14 bases spanning the gap. The germline CDR1 and CDR2 sequences are SGHKS and YYEKEE (reference sequence). This CDR3 is 15 amino acids long. The CDR3 DNA reads TGTGCCAGCAGCTTGGCCCTGAGAAGGGGGGATACGCAGTATTTT. Its translation: CASSLALRRGDTQYF.

The J gene is TRBJ2-7, the V gene TRBV6-5; D possibly corresponds to TRBD2 (5 bases). The germline gives CDR1 MNHEY, CDR2 SVGAGI. Trimming took off 6 bases at V and 7 bases at J, with 16 bases between the two ends. CDR3 length: 13 residues. CDR3 region: CASSRGLGWEQYF. DNA for the CDR3: TGTGCCAGCAGCCGGGGATTGGGCTGGGAGCAGTACTTC.

The rearrangement uses TRBV11-3 and TRBJ2-1; D is unclear. The V end was cut by 3 bases, the J end by 6 bases, with 9 bases between. The CDR3 runs 13 residues. Germline CDR1 and CDR2: SGHNT and YENEEA. Written as DNA, the CDR3 is TGTGCCAGCAGCTTGCGAGGTATCAATGAGCAGTTCTTC. Amino acids: CASSLRGINEQFF. The variable domain in full, with the rest retrieved from reference TRBV11-3 and TRBJ2-1, is EAGVVQSPRYKIIEKKQPVAFWCNPISGHNTLYWYLQNLGQGPELLIRYENEEAVDDSQLPKDRFSAERLKGVDSTLKIQPAELGDSAVYLCASSLRGINEQFFGPGTRLTVL.

This clone occurred once. This chain uses TRBV6-1 with TRBJ1-1; 7 nucleotides agree with TRBD1. CDR3 length equals 14 residues. With 0 bases clipped from V and 7 bases from J, the junction kept 5 bases outside the gene matches. Germline V lookup: CDR1 MNHNS, CDR2 SASEGT. As DNA, the CDR3 is TGTGCCAGCAGTGAAGCAACCGGGACAGTTGAAGCTTTCTTT. Its translation is CASSEATGTVEAFF.

V usage is TRBV10-2 and J usage is TRBJ2-2, with D maybe TRBD1 (6 bases). CDR1 is WSHSY and CDR2 is SAAADI in the germline V gene. With 4 bases removed from V and 8 bases from J, the gap between germline ends came to 14 bases. The CDR3 totals 14 residues. Here the CDR3 DNA reads TGCGCCAGCAGTGGACAGGCGAACCTTGGGGAGCTGTTTTTT. Its translation is CASSGQANLGELFF.

This rearrangement joins TRBV7-6 to TRBJ2-5; maybe TRBD1 (5 bases). The CDR3 is 14 residues long. Germline V gives CDR1 SGHVS, CDR2 FNYEAQ. The germline V and J ends were trimmed by 1 base and 2 bases, with 8 bases remaining between them. CDR3 region: CASSLDDRQETQYF. The CDR3 DNA reads TGTGCCAGCAGCTTAGATGACAGACAAGAGACCCAGTACTTC.

The chain links TRBV10-1 to TRBJ2-7; D is undetermined. CDR3 length equals 12 residues. The germline V and J ends were trimmed by 8 bases and 2 bases, with 10 bases remaining between them. Germline V CDR1 and CDR2: WNHNN, SYGVQD (reference sequence). CDR3 region: CASPTETYEQYF. DNA of the CDR3: TGCGCCAGCCCTACTGAAACCTACGAGCAGTACTTC.

The chain employs TRBV15 and TRBJ2-7; 8 nucleotides agree with TRBD1. The germline V gene encodes CDR1 LNHNV and CDR2 YYDKDF (reference sequence). After removal of 4 bases from V and 4 bases from J, the junction contained 12 bases not matched to a gene. This CDR3 is built from 16 residues. The CDR3 nucleotides are TGTGCCACCAGCACCCGGACAGGGATTATGTCTTACGAGCAGTACTTC. Translating gives CATSTRTGIMSYEQYF. Using reference TRBV15 and TRBJ2-7 for the parts outside the CDR3, the full variable domain is DAMVIQNPRYQVTQFGKPVTLSCSQTLNHNVMYWYQQKSSQAPKLLFHYYDKDFNNEADTPDNFQSRRPNTSFCFLDIRSPGLGDTAMYLCATSTRTGIMSYEQYFGPGTRLTVT.

The V gene is TRBV28, the J gene TRBJ1-1; TRBD1 is a possible D gene (6 bases). Trimming pared 2 bases from V and 7 bases from J, leaving 23 bases between. The CDR3 runs to 17 residues. Germline V lookup: CDR1 MDHEN, CDR2 SYDVKM. The CDR3 nucleotides are TGTGCCAGCAGTTTAGGGTACGGGGGGCTTATTGGAGTTGAAGCTTTCTTT. This gives the protein CASSLGYGGLIGVEAFF.

The genes are TRBV7-9 and TRBJ2-3, with a weak D call TRBD2 (5 bases). Trimming pared 7 bases from V and 1 base from J, leaving 12 bases between. The CDR3 has 14 residues. Germline CDR1 is SEHNR and CDR2 is FQNEAQ (reference sequence). CDR3 loop: CASILLRGTDTQYF. CDR3 sequence (DNA): TGTGCCAGCATCCTCTTGCGGGGCACAGATACGCAGTATTTT.